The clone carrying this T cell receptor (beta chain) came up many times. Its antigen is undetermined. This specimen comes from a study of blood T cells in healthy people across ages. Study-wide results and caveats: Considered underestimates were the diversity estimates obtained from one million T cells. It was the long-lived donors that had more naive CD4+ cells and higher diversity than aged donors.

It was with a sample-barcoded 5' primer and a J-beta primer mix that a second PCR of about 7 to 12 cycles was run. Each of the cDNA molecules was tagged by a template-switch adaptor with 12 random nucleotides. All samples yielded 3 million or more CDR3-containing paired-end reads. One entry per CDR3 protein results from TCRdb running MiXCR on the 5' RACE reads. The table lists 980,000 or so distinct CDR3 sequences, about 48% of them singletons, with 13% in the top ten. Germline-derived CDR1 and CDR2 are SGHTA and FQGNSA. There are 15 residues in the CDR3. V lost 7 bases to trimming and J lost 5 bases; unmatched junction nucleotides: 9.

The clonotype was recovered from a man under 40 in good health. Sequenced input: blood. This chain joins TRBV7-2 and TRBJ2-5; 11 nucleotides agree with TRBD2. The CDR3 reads CASNLSGGAGETQYF. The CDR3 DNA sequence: TGTGCCAGCAACCTTAGCGGGGGGGCCGGGGAGACCCAGTACTTC. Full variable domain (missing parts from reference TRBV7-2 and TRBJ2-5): GAGVSQSPSNKVTEKGKDVELRCDPISGHTALYWYRQSLGQGLEFLIYFQGNSAPDKSGLPSDRFSAERTGGSVSTLTIQRTQQEDSAVYLCASNLSGGAGETQYFGPGTRLLVL.